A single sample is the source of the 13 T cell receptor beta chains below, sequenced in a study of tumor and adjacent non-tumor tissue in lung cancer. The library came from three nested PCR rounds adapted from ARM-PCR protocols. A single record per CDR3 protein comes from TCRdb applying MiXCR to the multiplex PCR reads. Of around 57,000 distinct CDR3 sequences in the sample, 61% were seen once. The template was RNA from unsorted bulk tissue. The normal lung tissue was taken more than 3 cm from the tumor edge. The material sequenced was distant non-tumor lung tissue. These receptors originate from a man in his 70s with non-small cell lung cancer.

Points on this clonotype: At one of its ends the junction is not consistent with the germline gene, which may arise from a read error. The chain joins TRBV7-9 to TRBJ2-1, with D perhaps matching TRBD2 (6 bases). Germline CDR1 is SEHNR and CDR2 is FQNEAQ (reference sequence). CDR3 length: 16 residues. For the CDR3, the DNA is TGTCCCAGCAGCTTGAGAGGGACTGACCTCTACAATGAGCAGTTCTTC. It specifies CPSSLRGTDLYNEQFF.

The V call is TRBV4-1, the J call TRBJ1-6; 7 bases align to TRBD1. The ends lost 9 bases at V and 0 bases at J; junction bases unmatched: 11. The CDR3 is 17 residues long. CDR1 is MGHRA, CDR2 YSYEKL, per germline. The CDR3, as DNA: TGCGCCAGTAGCTTTGGGACAGACAACTCCTATAATTCACCCCTCCACTTT. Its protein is CASSFGTDNSYNSPLHF.

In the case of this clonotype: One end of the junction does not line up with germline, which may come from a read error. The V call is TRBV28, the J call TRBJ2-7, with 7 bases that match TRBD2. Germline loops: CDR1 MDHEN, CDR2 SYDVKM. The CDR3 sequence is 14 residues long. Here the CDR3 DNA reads TGTACCAGCACCCCCTCGGGGGGACTCTACGAGCAGTACTTC. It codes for CTSTPSGGLYEQYF.

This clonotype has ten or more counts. The CDR3 coding sequence is TGTGCCAGCAGTTTAGTGTCGGGGGAGAGCTCCTACGAGCAGTACTTC. Its protein is CASSLVSGESSYEQYF. The V and J genes are TRBV12-3 or TRBV12-4 and TRBJ2-7; D might be TRBD2 (6 bases). CDR3 size: 16 residues. Trimming took off 1 base at V and 0 bases at J, with 13 bases between the two ends.

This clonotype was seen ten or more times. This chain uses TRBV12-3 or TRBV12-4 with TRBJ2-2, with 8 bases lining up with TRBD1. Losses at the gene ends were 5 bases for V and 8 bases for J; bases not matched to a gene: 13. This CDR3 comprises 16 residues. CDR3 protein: CASSPRTGLESGELFF. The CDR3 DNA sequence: TGTGCCAGCAGTCCCCGGACAGGGCTAGAGTCGGGGGAGCTGTTTTTT.

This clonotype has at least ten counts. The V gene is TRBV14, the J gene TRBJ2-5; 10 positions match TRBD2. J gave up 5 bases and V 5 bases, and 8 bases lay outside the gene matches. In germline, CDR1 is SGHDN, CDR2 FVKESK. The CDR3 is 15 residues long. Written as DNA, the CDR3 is TGTGCCAGCAGCACCCAAGCGGGAGGGTACGAGACCCAGTACTTC. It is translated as CASSTQAGGYETQYF.

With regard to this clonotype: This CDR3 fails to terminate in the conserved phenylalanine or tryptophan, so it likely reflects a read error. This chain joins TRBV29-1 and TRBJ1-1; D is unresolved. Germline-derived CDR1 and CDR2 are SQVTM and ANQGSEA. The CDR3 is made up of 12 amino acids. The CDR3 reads CSVVMLNTEAFV. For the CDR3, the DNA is TGCAGCGTTGTGATGTTGAATACTGAAGCTTTCGTT.

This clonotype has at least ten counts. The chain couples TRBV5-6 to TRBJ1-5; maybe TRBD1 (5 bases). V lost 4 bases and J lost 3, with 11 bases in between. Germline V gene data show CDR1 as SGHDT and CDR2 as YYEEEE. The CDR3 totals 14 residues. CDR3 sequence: CASSLLGTNQPQHF. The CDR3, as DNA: TGTGCCAGCAGCCTCCTAGGGACCAATCAGCCCCAGCATTTT.

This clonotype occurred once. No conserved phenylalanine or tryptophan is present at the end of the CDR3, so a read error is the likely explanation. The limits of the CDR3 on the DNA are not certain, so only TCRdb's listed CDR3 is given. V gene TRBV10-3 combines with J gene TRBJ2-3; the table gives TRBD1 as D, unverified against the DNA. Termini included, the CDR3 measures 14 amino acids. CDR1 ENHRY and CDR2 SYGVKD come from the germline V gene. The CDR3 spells CAIRDPGRTDTLYL.

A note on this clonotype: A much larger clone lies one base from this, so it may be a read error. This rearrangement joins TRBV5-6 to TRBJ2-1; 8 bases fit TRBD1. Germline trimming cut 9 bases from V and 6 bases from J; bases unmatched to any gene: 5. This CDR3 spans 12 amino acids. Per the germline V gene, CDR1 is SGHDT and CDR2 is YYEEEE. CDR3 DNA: TGTGCCAACAGGGGGTTATCCAATGAGCAGTTCTTC. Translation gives CANRGLSNEQFF.

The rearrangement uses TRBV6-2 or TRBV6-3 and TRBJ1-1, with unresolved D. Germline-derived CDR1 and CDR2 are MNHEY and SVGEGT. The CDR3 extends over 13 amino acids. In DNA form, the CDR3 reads TGTGAAAGCAGTTACGGGAGGGACACTGAAGCTTTCTTT. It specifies CESSYGRDTEAFF.

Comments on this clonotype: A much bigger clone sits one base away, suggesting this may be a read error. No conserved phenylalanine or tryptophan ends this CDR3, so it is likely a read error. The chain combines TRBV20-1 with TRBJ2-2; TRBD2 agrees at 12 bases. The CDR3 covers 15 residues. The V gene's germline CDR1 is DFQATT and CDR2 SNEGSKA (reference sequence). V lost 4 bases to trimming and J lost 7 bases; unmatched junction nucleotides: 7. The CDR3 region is CSATWTSGKVGELFL. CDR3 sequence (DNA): TGCAGTGCTACCTGGACTAGCGGGAAGGTCGGGGAGCTGTTTTTA.

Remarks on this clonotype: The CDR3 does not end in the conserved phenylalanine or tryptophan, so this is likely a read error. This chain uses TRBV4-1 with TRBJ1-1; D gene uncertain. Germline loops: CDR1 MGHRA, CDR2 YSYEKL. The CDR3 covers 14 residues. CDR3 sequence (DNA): TGCGCCAGCAGGCAAGTTGTGGGGATCACTGAAGCTTTCTCT. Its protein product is CASRQVVGITEAFS.